A single sample gave rise to the 30 T cell receptor beta chains below, sequenced in a study of monozygotic twins with inflammatory bowel disease. TCRdb reprocessed the 5' RACE reads and reports one entry per CDR3 protein, with no DNA. This repertoire includes approximately 400,000 distinct CDR3 sequences. The sequencing sample was made of blood. The origin of the receptors is a human donor with ulcerative colitis or Crohn's disease, or a healthy co-twin of an affected twin (not recorded which).

The rearrangement joins TRBV23-1 to TRBJ1-2; with no DNA, the TCRdb D assignment of TRBD1 cannot be verified. TRBV23-1 is annotated as an ORF whose role is uncertain. The CDR3 consists of 19 residues. This CDR3 is CASSQSSYKDRGIRYGYTF.

The chain is built from TRBV20-1 and TRBJ2-1. Germline V lookup: CDR1 DFQATT, CDR2 SNEGSKA (reference sequence). CDR3 length: 12 residues. CDR3 in amino acids: CSASPSGNEQFF.

The V gene is TRBV5-1, the J gene TRBJ2-1; there is no DNA to check the TCRdb D call of TRBD2. There are 15 residues in the CDR3. The V gene's germline CDR1 is SGHRS and CDR2 YFSETQ. CDR3 in amino acids: CASSLRLAGENEQFF.

This chain uses TRBV3-1 with TRBJ2-7. Per the germline V gene, CDR1 is LGHDT and CDR2 is YNNKEL (reference sequence). The CDR3 length is 11 residues. CDR3 amino acids: CASGSHYEQYF.

The chain has TRBV19 and TRBJ2-7. Germline V gene data show CDR1 as LNHDA and CDR2 as SQIVND (reference sequence). The CDR3 contains 13 residues. Here the CDR3 reads CASSDLIGYEQYF.

This rearrangement joins TRBV11-2 to TRBJ2-3. The V gene's germline CDR1 is SGHAT and CDR2 FQNNGV. The CDR3 length is 13 residues. CDR3 sequence: CASSRTGPDTQYF. Combining the CDR3 with reference TRBV11-2 and TRBJ2-3 gives the whole variable domain EAGVAQSPRYKIIEKRQSVAFWCNPISGHATLYWYQQILGQGPKLLIQFQNNGVVDDSQLPKDRFSAERLKGVDSTLKIQPAKLEDSAVYLCASSRTGPDTQYFGPGTRLTVL.

The V and J genes are TRBV12-3 or TRBV12-4 and TRBJ2-3. CDR3 size: 17 residues. The CDR3 is CASSFPRTRASTDTQYF.

This rearrangement joins TRBV15 to TRBJ2-3; the D call from TCRdb, TRBD2, cannot be confirmed without DNA. The CDR3 extends over 16 amino acids. Germline-derived CDR1 and CDR2 are LNHNV and YYDKDF (reference sequence). CDR3 sequence reads: CATSRDRLAGTDTQYF.

The rearrangement uses TRBV9 and TRBJ2-2; TCRdb reports TRBD2, a call that lacks DNA to check it against. There are 14 residues in the CDR3. The germline V gene has CDR1 SGDLS and CDR2 YYNGEE. This chain's CDR3 is CASSVVGTTGELFF.

J is TRBJ2-3 and V is TRBV20-1; TCRdb picks TRBD2, but there is no DNA to check that call. CDR3 length: 14 amino acids. Germline V gene sequence: CDR1 DFQATT, CDR2 SNEGSKA (reference sequence). The CDR3 spells CSAKPPPAGGTQYF.

CDR3 protein: CSARITGKEAFF. The chain carries TRBV20-1 and TRBJ1-1; TCRdb's D call, TRBD1, is unchecked because there is no DNA. The CDR3 loop spans 12 amino acids. Germline CDR1 reads DFQATT; CDR2 reads SNEGSKA (reference sequence).

The V and J genes are TRBV5-6 and TRBJ2-7; TCRdb lists TRBD2, though no DNA is available to test this call. The CDR3 consists of 15 residues. Germline V gene data show CDR1 as SGHDT and CDR2 as YYEEEE. The CDR3 region is CASSLGRDYSYEQYF.

This chain connects TRBV5-1 to TRBJ1-1. The CDR3 contains 14 residues. Germline V lookup: CDR1 SGHRS, CDR2 YFSETQ. CDR3 amino acids: CASSGGTAWAEAFF.

This chain connects TRBV11-2 to TRBJ2-2; the D call of TRBD1 rests on TCRdb alone, since no DNA is present to check it. This CDR3 is built from 18 residues. Germline CDR1 SGHAT, CDR2 FQNNGV. Here the CDR3 reads CASSVRAGGRLAAGELFF.

This chain connects TRBV9 to TRBJ1-5; TCRdb outputs TRBD1, but without DNA this stays unchecked. Germline-derived CDR1 and CDR2 are SGDLS and YYNGEE. The CDR3 consists of 17 residues. The CDR3 sequence is CASSVGPTGSSNQPQHF.

This CDR3 is CASSEVLINEQFF. The rearrangement links TRBV6-1 to TRBJ2-1. The CDR3 is 13 amino acids. Germline lookup yields CDR1 MNHNS and CDR2 SASEGT.

The chain is built from TRBV20-1 and TRBJ2-7. Germline assignment: CDR1 DFQATT and CDR2 SNEGSKA (reference sequence). The CDR3 runs to 14 residues. The CDR3 protein is CSATSFSTSYEQYF.

The chain employs TRBV7-6 and TRBJ1-5. This CDR3 has 18 residues. Germline V lookup: CDR1 SGHVS, CDR2 FNYEAQ. The CDR3 protein is CASSPFLGTQNSNQPQHF. Full variable domain (outside the CDR3, taken from reference TRBV7-6 and TRBJ1-5): GAGVSQSPRYKVTKRGQDVALRCDPISGHVSLYWYRQALGQGPEFLTYFNYEAQQDKSGLPNDRFSAERPEGSISTLTIQRTEQRDSAMYRCASSPFLGTQNSNQPQHFGDGTRLSIL.

The chain joins TRBV7-6 to TRBJ1-5; the D gene TCRdb calls, TRBD1, cannot be checked with no DNA. In germline, CDR1 is SGHVS, CDR2 FNYEAQ. This CDR3 spans 13 amino acids. The CDR3 region is CASSLTGDQPQHF.

V is TRBV30 and J is TRBJ2-5; without DNA, the TCRdb call of TRBD2 cannot be checked. The CDR3 length is 15 residues. Per germline, CDR1 GTSNPN and CDR2 SVGIG (reference sequence). This chain's CDR3 is CAWSISGRMGETQYF. Looking up the rest from reference TRBV30 and TRBJ2-5 gives the full variable domain: SQTIHQWPATLVQPVGSPLSLECTVEGTSNPNLYWYRQAAGRGLQLLFYSVGIGQISSEVPQNLSASRPQDRQFILSSKKLLLSDSGFYLCAWSISGRMGETQYFGPGTRLLVL.

The chain employs TRBV11-2 and TRBJ1-2. Germline assignment: CDR1 SGHAT and CDR2 FQNNGV. The CDR3 is made up of 16 amino acids. Here the CDR3 reads CASSLSSARVNYGYTF. The variable domain in full, with the rest retrieved from reference TRBV11-2 and TRBJ1-2, is EAGVAQSPRYKIIEKRQSVAFWCNPISGHATLYWYQQILGQGPKLLIQFQNNGVVDDSQLPKDRFSAERLKGVDSTLKIQPAKLEDSAVYLCASSLSSARVNYGYTFGSGTRLTVV.

This chain links TRBV7-6 with TRBJ2-3; TCRdb's D call, TRBD2, is unchecked because there is no DNA. Germline V gene lookup returns CDR1 SGHVS and CDR2 FNYEAQ. The length of the CDR3 is 17 residues. This chain's CDR3 is CASSLGILAGGRDTQYF. Together with reference TRBV7-6 and TRBJ2-3, the CDR3 gives the full variable domain: GAGVSQSPRYKVTKRGQDVALRCDPISGHVSLYWYRQALGQGPEFLTYFNYEAQQDKSGLPNDRFSAERPEGSISTLTIQRTEQRDSAMYRCASSLGILAGGRDTQYFGPGTRLTVL.

The chain links TRBV5-1 to TRBJ1-2; TCRdb gives TRBD1 as the D gene, but with no DNA this cannot be confirmed. The length of the CDR3 is 17 residues. CDR1 is SGHRS and CDR2 is YFSETQ in the germline V gene. CDR3 amino acids: CASSFYSFGRGQAGYTF.

This sequence joins TRBV6-5 and TRBJ1-2; TCRdb returns TRBD1, unconfirmable since there is no DNA. The CDR3 runs to 16 residues. Germline lookup yields CDR1 MNHEY and CDR2 SVGAGI. The CDR3 sequence: CASSWNRGQGVYGYTF.

This chain connects TRBV20-1 to TRBJ2-4. The CDR3 contains 15 residues. Germline V CDR1 and CDR2: DFQATT, SNEGSKA (reference sequence). CDR3: CSARGLSLAKNIQYF.

The chain joins TRBV19 to TRBJ1-2; TCRdb names TRBD1, which stays unverified in the absence of DNA. CDR1 LNHDA and CDR2 SQIVND come from the germline V gene (reference sequence). This CDR3 region has 14 residues. The CDR3 sequence is CASSKGRANYGYTF. Combining the CDR3 with reference TRBV19 and TRBJ1-2 gives the whole variable domain DGGITQSPKYLFRKEGQNVTLSCEQNLNHDAMYWYRQDPGQGLRLIYYSQIVNDFQKGDIAEGYSVSREKKESFPLTVTSAQKNPTAFYLCASSKGRANYGYTFGSGTRLTVV.

This chain connects TRBV6-1 to TRBJ1-1; the D gene TCRdb calls, TRBD1, cannot be checked with no DNA. The CDR3 sequence is 14 residues long. Germline CDR1 is MNHNS and CDR2 is SASEGT. The CDR3 is CASSRHRVDTEAFF.

The gene calls are TRBV7-2 and TRBJ1-1. Germline loops: CDR1 SGHTA, CDR2 FQGNSA. CDR3 size: 11 residues. The CDR3: CASRWGLEAFF.

V usage is TRBV5-1 and J usage is TRBJ1-2; TCRdb selects TRBD1, and the lack of DNA leaves this call unchecked. This CDR3 has 14 residues. Looked up from germline, CDR1 is SGHRS and CDR2 is YFSETQ. The CDR3 protein is CASSSGTPSWGYTF.

The chain couples TRBV11-2 to TRBJ2-3. Per germline, CDR1 SGHAT and CDR2 FQNNGV. The CDR3 loop spans 12 amino acids. CDR3 in amino acids: CASSLERLTQYF.